This section outlines one TCR beta chain sequence together with its context. Its antigen remains unknown. Clones were read by immunoSEQ multiplex PCR, and TCRdb kept only the in-frame ones, dropping some. This table has more than 35,000 clones, more than 80% appearing once. The data stem from a study of regulatory and conventional T cells in RAG deficiency. Study-wide findings and caveats: Sorted Omenn CD25-high CD127-low cells may not be bona fide Tregs. Other subsets showed about 10-fold reductions, but Treg unique TCR beta sequences fell roughly 110-fold in these patients. Omenn patients showed >80% Treg-Tconv overlap and shorter CDR3 lengths.

Conventional CD4+ T cells were sorted from blood as CD25-low CD127-high cells. These same data were also listed under a study on regulatory T cells. Per that paper: Amplification used 52 TRBV primers and 13 TRBJ primers. Patient repertoires had restricted TRB V-J pairs and skewed V and J usage, most in Tregs.

This clonotype was sampled from a human donor in good health. Sequenced sample: CD4+ effector T cells sorted from blood.

This CDR3 is CASSLDAGIGRSSGNTIYF. For the CDR3, the DNA is TGTGCCAGCAGCTTAGATGCGGGGATTGGGAGGAGCTCTGGAAACACCATATATTTT. The gene calls are TRBV11-2 and TRBJ1-3; D is ambiguous. The CDR3 is 19 residues long. Germline CDR1 and CDR2: SGHAT and FQNNGV. V was clipped by 0 bases and J by 0 bases, with 18 bases between them.